This T cell receptor beta chain was obtained from a study of blood T cell repertoires in COVID-19. CDR1 and CDR2 (germline): GTSNPN, SVGIG (reference sequence). The CDR3 has 13 amino acids. The V and J ends lost 3 bases and 8 bases, in that order; junction bases with no gene match: 6. The data were produced by immunoSEQ multiplex PCR, yet TCRdb's version contains in-frame clones alone and is incomplete. The sample carries under 250,000 clones, approximately 83% recorded once. Sequences were obtained from peripheral blood. The receptor was derived from a man aged 50 to 60 with active or convalescent COVID-19. This sequence joins TRBV30 and TRBJ1-4, with 7 bases lining up with TRBD1. The CDR3 spells CAWRGGLDEKLFF. CDR3 bases: TGTGCCTGGAGAGGGGGCCTCGACGAAAAACTGTTTTTT.